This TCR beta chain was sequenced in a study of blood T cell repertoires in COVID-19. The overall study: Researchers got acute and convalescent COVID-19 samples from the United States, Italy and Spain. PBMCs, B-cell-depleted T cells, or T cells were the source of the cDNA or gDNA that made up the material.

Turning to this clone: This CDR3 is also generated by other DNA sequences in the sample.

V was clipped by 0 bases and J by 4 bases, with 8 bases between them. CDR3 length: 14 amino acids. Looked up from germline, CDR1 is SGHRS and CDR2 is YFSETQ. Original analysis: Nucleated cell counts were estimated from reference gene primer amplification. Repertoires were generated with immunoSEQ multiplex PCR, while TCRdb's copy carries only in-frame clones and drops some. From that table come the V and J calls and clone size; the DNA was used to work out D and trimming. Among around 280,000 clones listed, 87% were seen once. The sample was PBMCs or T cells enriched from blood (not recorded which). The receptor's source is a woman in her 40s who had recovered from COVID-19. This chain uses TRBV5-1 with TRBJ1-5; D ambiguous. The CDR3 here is CASSLGAGNQPQHF. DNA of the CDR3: TGCGCCAGCAGCTTGGGGGCGGGAAATCAGCCCCAGCATTTT.